The 13 T cell receptor beta chains below come from one sample, sequenced in a study of breast tumors, draining lymph nodes, adjacent tissues (dated by TCRdb to between 2015 and 2016). The axillary draining lymph nodes of breast cancer patients were the source of the lymph node samples. Libraries were constructed by multiplex PCR. Instrument on record: Illumina HiSeq 2000. Clones were called with MiXCR by TCRdb after fastp trimmed the public reads at Q25, and only in-frame beta chains were retained. Each CDR3 protein gets just one entry, which takes the most common genes and DNA from the rows behind it. The sample data list fewer than 200,000 distinct CDR3 sequences, and roughly a third of these were observed just once. The top ten clones comprise 3.8% of the sample. The sequencing sample was made of axillary lymph node tissue. Receptors were obtained from a female donor with breast cancer. Some clones in this sample may be carry-over from other donors' samples.

The sample holds many counts of this clonotype. The chain uses TRBV10-3 and TRBJ1-2, with D unresolved. CDR3 size: 12 residues. The germline V gene has CDR1 ENHRY and CDR2 SYGVKD. Between the trimmed V and J ends, which lost 8 bases and 3 bases, there was a span of 10 bases. CDR3 region: CAIHGFDYGYTF. The CDR3 DNA reads as TGTGCCATCCATGGGTTCGACTATGGCTACACCTTC.

In regard to this clonotype: A read error may explain this, as a much larger clone is one base away. The DNA for the CDR3 is TGCAGTGCCTCCGGCGCGGGCCGAACTTCCAATCAGCCCCAGCATTTT. Its translation is CSASGAGRTSNQPQHF. The V call is TRBV20-1, the J call TRBJ1-5; D is undetermined. The V gene's germline CDR1 is DFQATT and CDR2 SNEGSKA (reference sequence). Trimming stripped 6 bases from V and 3 bases from J, with 21 bases between. CDR3 length: 16 amino acids.

In regard to this clonotype: A much larger clone differs from this one at a single base, so this may be a read error. The chain is built from TRBV6-4 and TRBJ2-5, with TRBD1 as a possible D gene (5 bases). Germline CDR1 MRHNA, CDR2 SNTAGT. This CDR3 has 14 residues. The CDR3 region has the DNA TGTGCCAGCAGTCACTCGTTCAGGGTCGGGACCCAGTACTTC. Its translation is CASSHSFRVGTQYF.

This clonotype has at least ten counts. The rearrangement joins TRBV5-1 to TRBJ2-1; 8 nucleotides match TRBD2. The CDR3 runs to 15 residues. Germline V lookup: CDR1 SGHRS, CDR2 YFSETQ. The J segment lost 3 bases and the V segment lost 4 bases, leaving 6 bases of the junction unmatched. The DNA for the CDR3 is TGCGCCAGCAGCCCAGCGGGAGATTTCTACAATGAGCAGTTCTTC. This codes for CASSPAGDFYNEQFF.

There are many counts of this clonotype. The chain joins TRBV6-2 or TRBV6-3 to TRBJ2-3; unclear D gene. This CDR3 contains 12 residues. The germline V gene encodes CDR1 MNHEY and CDR2 SVGEGT. V lost 7 bases, J lost 8 bases, and 13 bases lay in between. In DNA, the CDR3 is TGTGCCAGCACCTCTGGGGTTGCTACGCAGTATTTT. Protein product: CASTSGVATQYF.

Concerning this clonotype itself: Likely a read error: the CDR3 ends without its conserved phenylalanine or tryptophan. The genes are TRBV7-9 and TRBJ1-6, with D perhaps TRBD1 (6 bases). This CDR3 region has 15 residues. The germline V gene encodes CDR1 SEHNR and CDR2 FQNEAQ (reference sequence). The CDR3 DNA is TGTGCCAGCAGCCCTGGGAGGGGGGATGGCTCACCTCTCCACCTT. Translated: CASSPGRGDGSPLHL.

This clonotype was picked up many times. The chain links TRBV6-5 to TRBJ2-2, with D maybe TRBD2 (5 bases). CDR3 size: 15 residues. Germline V CDR1 and CDR2: MNHEY, SVGAGI. V lost 2 bases and J 5 bases, leaving 12 bases between the germline ends. CDR3 loop: CASSYGREGTGELFF. In DNA form, the CDR3 reads TGTGCCAGCAGTTACGGCCGGGAAGGTACCGGGGAGCTGTTTTTT.

This clonotype was observed at least ten times. The rearrangement links TRBV6-4 to TRBJ2-7; tentatively, D is TRBD1 or TRBD2 (6 bases each). Trimming left V 2 bases short and J 5 bases short, with 10 bases between. The germline V gene has CDR1 MRHNA and CDR2 SNTAGT. The CDR3 is 13 residues long. In nucleotides, the CDR3 is TGTGCCAGCAGTGACAGGGGGGAAAACGAGCAGTACTTC. This sequence encodes CASSDRGENEQYF.

Turning to this clonotype: Just one base apart from a much larger clone, this may be a read error. The chain recombines TRBV28 with TRBJ1-2, with 7 positions matching TRBD1. CDR1 is MDHEN and CDR2 is SYDVKM in the germline V gene. CDR3 length: 14 amino acids. Unmatched junction bases numbered 7, after V lost 4 bases and J lost 5 bases. The CDR3 region has the DNA TGTGCCAGCAGTTCTGTGACAGGGTTGTATGGCTACACCTTC. Its protein product is CASSSVTGLYGYTF.

This clonotype was found a few times. The CDR3 is CASSPGDGDQPQHF. CDR3 in DNA: TGTGCCAGCAGCCCAGGGGACGGAGATCAGCCCCAGCATTTT. This chain connects TRBV6-1 to TRBJ1-5; tentatively, D is TRBD1 (6 bases). In germline, CDR1 is MNHNS, CDR2 SASEGT. The length of the CDR3 is 14 residues. V gave up 6 bases and J gave up 5 bases, with 14 bases separating them.

In the case of this clonotype: A read error may be the cause here, since a much bigger clone is one base away. This sequence joins TRBV12-3 or TRBV12-4 and TRBJ2-1; weak D call: TRBD1 (5 bases). The ends were cut back, 3 bases at V and 6 bases at J, with 12 bases in the middle. The CDR3 is 14 residues long. Written as DNA, the CDR3 is TGTGCCAGCAGTTTCTTGGGGCATCGCAATGAGCAGTTCTTC. Translating gives CASSFLGHRNEQFF.

In its sample, this clonotype was seen many times. V usage is TRBV7-2 and J usage is TRBJ2-5; D possibly uses TRBD1 or TRBD2 (5 bases each). Germline-derived CDR1 and CDR2 are SGHTA and FQGNSA. The CDR3 has 12 amino acids. Trimming removed 8 bases at V and 2 bases at J, with 9 bases between. The CDR3 here is CASGDPQETQYF. The DNA for the CDR3 is TGTGCCAGCGGGGACCCACAAGAGACCCAGTACTTC.

In this sample, this clonotype turned up many times. The rearrangement links TRBV7-2 to TRBJ1-6; no definite D call. V was trimmed by 5 bases and J by 5 bases, leaving 7 bases between them. Germline lookup yields CDR1 SGHTA and CDR2 FQGNSA. The CDR3 covers 13 residues. The CDR3 loop is CASSPRDNSPLHF. In nucleotides, the CDR3 is TGTGCCAGCAGCCCTAGGGATAATTCACCCCTCCACTTT.